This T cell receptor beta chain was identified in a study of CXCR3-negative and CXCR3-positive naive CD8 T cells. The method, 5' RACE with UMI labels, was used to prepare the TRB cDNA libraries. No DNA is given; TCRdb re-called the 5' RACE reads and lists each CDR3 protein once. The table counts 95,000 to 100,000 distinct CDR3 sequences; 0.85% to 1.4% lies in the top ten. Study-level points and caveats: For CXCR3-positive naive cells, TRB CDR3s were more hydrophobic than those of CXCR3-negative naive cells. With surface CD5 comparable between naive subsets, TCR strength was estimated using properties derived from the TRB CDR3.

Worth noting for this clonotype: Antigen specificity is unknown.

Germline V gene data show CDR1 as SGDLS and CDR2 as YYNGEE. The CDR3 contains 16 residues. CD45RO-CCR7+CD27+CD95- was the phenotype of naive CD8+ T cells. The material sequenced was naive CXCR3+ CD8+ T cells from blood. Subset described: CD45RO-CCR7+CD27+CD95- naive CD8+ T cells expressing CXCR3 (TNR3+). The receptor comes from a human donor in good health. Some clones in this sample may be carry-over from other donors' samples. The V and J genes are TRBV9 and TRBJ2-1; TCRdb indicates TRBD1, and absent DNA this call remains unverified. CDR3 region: CASSAPNRGVHNEQFF.